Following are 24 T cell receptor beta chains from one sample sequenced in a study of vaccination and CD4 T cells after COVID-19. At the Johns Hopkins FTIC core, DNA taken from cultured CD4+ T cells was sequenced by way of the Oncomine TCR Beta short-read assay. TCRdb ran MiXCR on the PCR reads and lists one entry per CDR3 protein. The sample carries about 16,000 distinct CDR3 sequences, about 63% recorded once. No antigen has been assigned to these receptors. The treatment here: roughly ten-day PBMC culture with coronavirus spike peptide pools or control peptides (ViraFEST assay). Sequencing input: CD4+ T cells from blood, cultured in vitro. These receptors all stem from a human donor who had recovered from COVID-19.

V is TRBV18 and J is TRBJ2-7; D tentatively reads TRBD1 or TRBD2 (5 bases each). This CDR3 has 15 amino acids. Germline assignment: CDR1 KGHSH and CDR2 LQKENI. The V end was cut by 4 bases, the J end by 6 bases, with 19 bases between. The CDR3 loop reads CASSLNEGLRGEQYF. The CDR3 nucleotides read TGTGCCAGCTCACTGAATGAGGGGCTTAGGGGCGAGCAGTACTTC. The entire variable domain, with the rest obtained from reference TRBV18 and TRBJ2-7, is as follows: NAGVMQNPRHLVRRRGQEARLRCSPMKGHSHVYWYRQLPEEGLKFMVYLQKENIIDESGMPKERFSAEFPKEGPSILRIQQVVRGDSAAYFCASSLNEGLRGEQYFGPGTRLTVT.

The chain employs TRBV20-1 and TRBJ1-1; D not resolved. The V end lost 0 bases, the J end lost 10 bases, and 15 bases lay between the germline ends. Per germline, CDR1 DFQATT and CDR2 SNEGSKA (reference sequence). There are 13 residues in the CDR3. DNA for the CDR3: TGCAGTGCTAGAGATCCGGCGGGGATGGTAGCTTTCTTT. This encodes CSARDPAGMVAFF.

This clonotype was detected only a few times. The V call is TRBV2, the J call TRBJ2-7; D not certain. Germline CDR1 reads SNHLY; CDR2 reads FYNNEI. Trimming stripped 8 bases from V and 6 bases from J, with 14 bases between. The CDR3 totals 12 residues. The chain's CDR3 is CASDTERLEQYF. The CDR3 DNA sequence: TGTGCCAGCGATACAGAACGACTCGAGCAGTACTTC.

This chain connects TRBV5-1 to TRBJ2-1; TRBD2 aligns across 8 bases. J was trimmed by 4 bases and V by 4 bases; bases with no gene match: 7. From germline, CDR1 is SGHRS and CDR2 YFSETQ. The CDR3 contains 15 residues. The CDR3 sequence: CASSRGSGEYNEQFF. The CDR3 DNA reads TGCGCCAGCAGCCGTGGTAGCGGGGAATACAATGAGCAGTTCTTC.

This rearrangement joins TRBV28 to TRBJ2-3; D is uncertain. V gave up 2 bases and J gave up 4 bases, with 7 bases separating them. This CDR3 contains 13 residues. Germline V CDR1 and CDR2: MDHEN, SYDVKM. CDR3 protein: CASSLQQPDTQYF. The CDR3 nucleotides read TGTGCCAGCAGTTTACAACAGCCAGATACGCAGTATTTT.

For the CDR3, the DNA is TGCGCCAGCAGCCCGGCGGGGGGTAGCAATCAGCCCCAGCATTTT. It is translated as CASSPAGGSNQPQHF. The chain combines TRBV5-1 with TRBJ1-5; the D gene is possibly TRBD1 (5 bases). V lost 4 bases, J lost 0 bases, and 11 bases lay in between. In germline, CDR1 is SGHRS, CDR2 YFSETQ. This CDR3 comprises 15 residues.

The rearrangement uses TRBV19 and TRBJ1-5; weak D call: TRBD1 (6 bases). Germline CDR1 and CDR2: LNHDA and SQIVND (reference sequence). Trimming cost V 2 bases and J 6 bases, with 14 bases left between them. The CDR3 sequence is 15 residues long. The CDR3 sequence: CASSISQGVAQPQHF. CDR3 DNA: TGTGCCAGTAGTATATCACAGGGAGTAGCTCAGCCCCAGCATTTT.

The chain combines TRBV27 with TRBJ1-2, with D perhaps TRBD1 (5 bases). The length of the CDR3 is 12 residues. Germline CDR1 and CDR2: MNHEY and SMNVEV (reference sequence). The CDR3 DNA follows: TGTGGGCGCTTAGGGGTCCGCTATGGCTACACCTTC. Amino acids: CGRLGVRYGYTF.

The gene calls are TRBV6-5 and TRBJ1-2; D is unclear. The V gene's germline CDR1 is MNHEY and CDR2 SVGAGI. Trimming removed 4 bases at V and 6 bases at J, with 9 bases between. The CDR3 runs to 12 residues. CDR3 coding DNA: TGTGCCAGCAGTTCCCAAGGGAATGGCTACACCTTC. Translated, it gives CASSSQGNGYTF.

The CDR3 loop is CATSTGQGPWGYTF. The CDR3 bases are TGTGCCACCAGTACGGGACAGGGCCCCTGGGGCTACACCTTC. The genes are TRBV24-1 and TRBJ1-2; TRBD1 aligns across 9 bases. V was clipped by 6 bases and J by 8 bases; unmatched bases: 9. CDR3 length: 14 residues. The germline gives CDR1 KGHDR, CDR2 SFDVKD.

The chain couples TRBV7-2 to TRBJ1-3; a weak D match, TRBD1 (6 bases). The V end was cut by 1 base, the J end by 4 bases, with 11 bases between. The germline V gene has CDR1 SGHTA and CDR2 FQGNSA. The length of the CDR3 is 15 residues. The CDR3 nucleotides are TGTGCCAGCAGCTTAGATGGGGGGCGCGGAAACACCATATATTTT. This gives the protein CASSLDGGRGNTIYF.

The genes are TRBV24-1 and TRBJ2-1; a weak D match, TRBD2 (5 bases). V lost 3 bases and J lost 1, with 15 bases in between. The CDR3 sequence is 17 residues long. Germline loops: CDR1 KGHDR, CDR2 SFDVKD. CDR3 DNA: TGTGCCACCAGTGATCCCTCTCGGGGAAAATCCTACAATGAGCAGTTCTTC. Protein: CATSDPSRGKSYNEQFF.

The CDR3 DNA sequence: TGCAGTGCGGGGGACAGGGCCACCCACGAGCAGTACTTC. Its translation: CSAGDRATHEQYF. The chain uses TRBV20-1 and TRBJ2-7; the match to TRBD1 covers 9 bases. CDR3 length equals 13 residues. CDR1 DFQATT and CDR2 SNEGSKA come from the germline V gene (reference sequence). The V and J ends lost 6 bases and 5 bases, in that order; junction bases with no gene match: 8.

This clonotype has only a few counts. In DNA form, the CDR3 reads TGCAGTGCTAGACTTTTAAAGGACAGGGGTCCCGTAGATAATTCACCCCTCCACTTT. Translated, it gives CSARLLKDRGPVDNSPLHF. V usage is TRBV20-1 and J usage is TRBJ1-6, with TRBD1 matching over 9 bases. Germline lookup yields CDR1 DFQATT and CDR2 SNEGSKA (reference sequence). The junction had 16 bases not matched to a gene; V was cut back by 2 bases and J by 5 bases. CDR3 length: 19 residues.

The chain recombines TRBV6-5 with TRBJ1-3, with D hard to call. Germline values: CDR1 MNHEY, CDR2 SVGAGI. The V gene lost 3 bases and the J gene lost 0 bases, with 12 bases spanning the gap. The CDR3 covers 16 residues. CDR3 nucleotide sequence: TGTGCCAGCAGTTATTCAGAAATTGGCTCTGGAAACACCATATATTTT. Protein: CASSYSEIGSGNTIYF.

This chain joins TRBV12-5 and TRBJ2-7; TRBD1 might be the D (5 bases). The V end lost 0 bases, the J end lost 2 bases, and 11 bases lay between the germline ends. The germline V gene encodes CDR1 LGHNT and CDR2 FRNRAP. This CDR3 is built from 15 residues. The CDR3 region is CASGLVLRDPYEQYF. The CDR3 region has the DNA TGTGCTAGTGGTTTGGTACTCAGGGATCCCTACGAGCAGTACTTC.

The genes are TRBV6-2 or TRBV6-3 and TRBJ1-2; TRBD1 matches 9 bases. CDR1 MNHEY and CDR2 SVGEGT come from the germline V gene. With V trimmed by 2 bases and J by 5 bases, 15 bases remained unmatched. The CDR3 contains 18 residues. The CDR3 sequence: CASSYIPSGTGWLYGYTF. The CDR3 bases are TGTGCCAGCAGTTACATACCCTCCGGGACAGGGTGGCTATATGGCTACACCTTC.

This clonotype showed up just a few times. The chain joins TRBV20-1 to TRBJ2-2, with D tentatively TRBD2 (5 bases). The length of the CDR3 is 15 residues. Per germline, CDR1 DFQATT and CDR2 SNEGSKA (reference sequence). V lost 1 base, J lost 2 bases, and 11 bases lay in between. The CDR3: CSARAASSNTGELFF. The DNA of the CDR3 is TGCAGTGCTAGAGCGGCTAGCTCTAACACCGGGGAGCTGTTTTTT.

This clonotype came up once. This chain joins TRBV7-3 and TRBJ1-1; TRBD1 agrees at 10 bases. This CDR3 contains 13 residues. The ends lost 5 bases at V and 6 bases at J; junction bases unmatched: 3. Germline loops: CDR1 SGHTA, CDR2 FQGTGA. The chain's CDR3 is CASSPGQGAEAFF. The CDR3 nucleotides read TGTGCCAGCAGCCCTGGACAGGGGGCTGAAGCTTTCTTT.

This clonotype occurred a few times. Here the CDR3 reads CASSLSPGHTGELFF. The CDR3, as DNA: TGTGCCAGCAGCTTAAGTCCGGGGCACACCGGGGAGCTGTTTTTT. The chain is built from TRBV7-2 and TRBJ2-2; D tentatively fits TRBD1 or TRBD2 (5 bases each). Germline values: CDR1 SGHTA, CDR2 FQGNSA. The length of the CDR3 is 15 residues. V lost 2 bases to trimming and J lost 3 bases, with 10 bases between them.

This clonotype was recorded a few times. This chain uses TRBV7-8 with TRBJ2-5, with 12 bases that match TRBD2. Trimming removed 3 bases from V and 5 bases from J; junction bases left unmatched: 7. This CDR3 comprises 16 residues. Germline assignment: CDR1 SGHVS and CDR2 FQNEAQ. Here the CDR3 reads CASSLASGRAVETQYF. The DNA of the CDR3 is TGTGCCAGCAGCTTGGCTAGCGGGAGGGCCGTGGAGACCCAGTACTTC.

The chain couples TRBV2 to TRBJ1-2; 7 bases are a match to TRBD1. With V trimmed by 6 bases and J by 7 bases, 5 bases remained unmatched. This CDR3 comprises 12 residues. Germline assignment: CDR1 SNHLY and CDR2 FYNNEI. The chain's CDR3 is CASSTGDGGYTF. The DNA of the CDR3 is TGTGCCAGCAGCACAGGGGACGGTGGCTACACCTTC. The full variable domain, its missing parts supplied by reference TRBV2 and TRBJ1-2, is EPEVTQTPSHQVTQMGQEVILRCVPISNHLYFYWYRQILGQKVEFLVSFYNNEISEKSEIFDDQFSVERPDGSNFTLKIRSTKLEDSAMYFCASSTGDGGYTFGSGTRLTVV.

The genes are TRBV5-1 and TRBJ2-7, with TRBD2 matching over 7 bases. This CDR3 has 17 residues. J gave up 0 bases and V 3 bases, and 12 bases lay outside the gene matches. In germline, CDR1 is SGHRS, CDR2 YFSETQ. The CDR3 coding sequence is TGCGCCAGCAGCTCGATCCCCGGCGGGGGTTACTCCTACGAGCAGTACTTC. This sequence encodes CASSSIPGGGYSYEQYF.

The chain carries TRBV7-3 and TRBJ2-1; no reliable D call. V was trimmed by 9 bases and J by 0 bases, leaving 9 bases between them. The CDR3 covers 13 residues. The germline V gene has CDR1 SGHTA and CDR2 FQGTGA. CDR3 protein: CASSENSYNEQFF. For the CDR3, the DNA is TGTGCCAGTAGTGAGAACTCCTACAATGAGCAGTTCTTC.